The 6 T cell receptor beta chains below come from one sample, sequenced in a study of neurological immune-mediated disorders (dated by TCRdb to about 2019). Library construction relied on 5' RACE. The reads were generated on an Illumina HiSeq 2500. Starting from the raw public reads, TCRdb applied fastp trimming at Q25, assembled clones with MiXCR and retained in-frame beta chains. When rows share a CDR3 protein, they turn into one entry using the most common DNA and genes. In all, the sample holds about 22,000 distinct CDR3 sequences, and 10% of those were seen once. The top ten clonotypes cover about 20% of the sample. The specimen was PBMCs. The receptors come from a woman in her sixties with HTLV-1-associated myelopathy (HAM/TSP).

CDR3 sequence (DNA): TGTGCCATCAGTGTGGCGTGGGGGACTGAAGCTTTCTTT. Translated, it gives CAISVAWGTEAFF. V and J are TRBV10-3 and TRBJ1-1; D possibly corresponds to TRBD1 (5 bases). The CDR3 contains 13 residues. CDR1 is ENHRY, CDR2 SYGVKD, per germline. V was shortened by 4 bases and J by 5 bases, with 11 bases between the two germline ends.

With respect to this clonotype: Mismatch with germline at one junction end may stem from a read error. This chain connects TRBV10-3 to TRBJ2-2; TRBD1 matches 8 bases. The V gene's germline CDR1 is ENHRY and CDR2 SYGVKD. This CDR3 spans 15 amino acids. The CDR3 DNA sequence: TGTGCCATCAGGGGACAGGACGCGAACACTGGGGAGCTGTTTTTT. It translates to CAIRGQDANTGELFF.

Many counts were recorded for this clonotype. A much more abundant neighbour one base away suggests this may be a read error. The V gene is TRBV7-2, the J gene TRBJ2-7; 7 bases line up with TRBD2. CDR3 length: 15 residues. Germline values: CDR1 SGHTA, CDR2 FQGNSA. CDR3 sequence reads: CVSSLVPSGTYEQYF. For the CDR3, the DNA is TGTGTCAGCAGCTTAGTACCTAGCGGAACCTACGAGCAGTACTTC.

This clonotype was observed many times. The chain combines TRBV5-1 with TRBJ2-7; perhaps TRBD1 as D (5 bases). With 4 bases removed from V and 3 bases from J, the gap between germline ends came to 8 bases. This CDR3 region has 12 residues. Germline loops: CDR1 SGHRS, CDR2 YFSETQ. The CDR3 loop reads CASSPDSYEQYF. Here the CDR3 DNA reads TGCGCCAGCAGCCCCGACAGCTACGAGCAGTACTTC.

This clonotype was counted ten times or more. The V call is TRBV20-1, the J call TRBJ2-5; D possibly matches TRBD1 or TRBD2 (5 bases each). The germline V gene has CDR1 DFQATT and CDR2 SNEGSKA (reference sequence). This CDR3 region has 12 residues. V was shortened by 5 bases and J by 1 base, with 8 bases between the two germline ends. DNA of the CDR3: TGCAGTGCTCGGGGCATCCAAGAGACCCAGTACTTC. Its translation is CSARGIQETQYF.

This clonotype was recorded at least ten times. This chain joins TRBV7-9 and TRBJ2-3; 7 bases agree with TRBD1. The germline V gene encodes CDR1 SEHNR and CDR2 FQNEAQ (reference sequence). The length of the CDR3 is 16 residues. V was clipped by 6 bases and J by 3 bases; unmatched bases: 12. CDR3 nucleotides: TGTGCCAGCAGTTTAAGGACGACAGGGCCAACAGATACGCAGTATTTT. This encodes CASSLRTTGPTDTQYF.